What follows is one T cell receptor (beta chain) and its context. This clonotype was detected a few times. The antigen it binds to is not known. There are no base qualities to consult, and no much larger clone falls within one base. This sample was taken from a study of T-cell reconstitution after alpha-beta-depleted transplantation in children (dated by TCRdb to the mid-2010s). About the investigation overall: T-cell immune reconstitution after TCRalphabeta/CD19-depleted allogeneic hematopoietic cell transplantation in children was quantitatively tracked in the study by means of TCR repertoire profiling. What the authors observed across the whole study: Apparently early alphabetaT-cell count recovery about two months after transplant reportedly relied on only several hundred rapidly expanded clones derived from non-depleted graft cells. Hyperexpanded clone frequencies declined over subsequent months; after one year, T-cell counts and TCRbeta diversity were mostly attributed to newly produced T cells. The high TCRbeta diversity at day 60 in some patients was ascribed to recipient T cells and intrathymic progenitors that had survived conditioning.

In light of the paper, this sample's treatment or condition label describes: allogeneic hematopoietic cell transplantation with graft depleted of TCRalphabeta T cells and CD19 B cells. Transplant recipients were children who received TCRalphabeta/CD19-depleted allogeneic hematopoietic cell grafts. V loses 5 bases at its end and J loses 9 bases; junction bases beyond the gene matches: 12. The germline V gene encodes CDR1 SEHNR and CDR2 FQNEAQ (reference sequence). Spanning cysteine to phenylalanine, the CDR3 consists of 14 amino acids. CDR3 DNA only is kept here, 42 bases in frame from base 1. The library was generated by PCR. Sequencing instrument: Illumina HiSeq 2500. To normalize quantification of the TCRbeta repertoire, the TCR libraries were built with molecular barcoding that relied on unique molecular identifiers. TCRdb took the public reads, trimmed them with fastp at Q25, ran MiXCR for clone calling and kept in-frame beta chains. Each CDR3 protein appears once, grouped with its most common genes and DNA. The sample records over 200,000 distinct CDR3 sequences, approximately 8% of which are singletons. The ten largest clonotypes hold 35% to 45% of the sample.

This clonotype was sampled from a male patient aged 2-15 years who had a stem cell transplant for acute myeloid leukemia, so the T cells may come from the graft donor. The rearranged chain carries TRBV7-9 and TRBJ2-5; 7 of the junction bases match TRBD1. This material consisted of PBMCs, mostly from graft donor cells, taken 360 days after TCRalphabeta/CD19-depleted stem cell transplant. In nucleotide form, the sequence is TGTGCCAGCAGCCCGAGACAGGGAAGAGGGGCCCAGTACTTC. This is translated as CASSPRQGRGAQYF.